Each of the 21 T cell receptor beta chains below was sequenced from the same sample in a study of Graves' ophthalmopathy and Graves' hyperthyroidism. As the template, RNA transcripts were used to amplify TCR beta CDR3 regions. A first-round RT-PCR used HTBI primers, followed by a second-round multiplex PCR. Each CDR3 protein is one row after TCRdb ran MiXCR on the multiplex PCR reads. The sample has hundreds of thousands of distinct CDR3 sequences, roughly an eighth seen once. What was sequenced was blood. Receptors originate from a woman aged 25 to 39 with Graves' ophthalmopathy.

The J gene is TRBJ2-7, the V gene TRBV7-2; D is possibly TRBD2 (6 bases). Deletions cut 3 bases from V and 3 bases from J, with 12 bases between. Germline V CDR1 and CDR2: SGHTA, FQGNSA. CDR3 size: 14 residues. The CDR3 sequence is CASSFGLASYEQYF. The CDR3 bases are TGTGCCAGCAGCTTTGGTCTAGCGAGCTACGAGCAGTACTTC.

In its sample, this clonotype was seen a few times. This chain links TRBV28 with TRBJ2-7; D may match TRBD1 or TRBD2 (6 bases each). The CDR3 totals 15 residues. Germline V lookup: CDR1 MDHEN, CDR2 SYDVKM. Trimming removed 6 bases at V and 6 bases at J, with 21 bases between. The DNA for the CDR3 is TGTGCCAGCAGCCCTTCGGGGGCAGGGGTTGCCGAGCAGTACTTC. Translated: CASSPSGAGVAEQYF.

This clonotype appeared many times. The chain carries TRBV6-5 and TRBJ1-1; D is unclear. Looked up from germline, CDR1 is MNHEY and CDR2 is SVGAGI. Trimming removed 2 bases at V and 12 bases at J, with 13 bases between. The CDR3 length is 12 residues. As DNA, the CDR3 is TGTGCCAGCAGTTACCTCTCCGTTACACCTTTCTTT. Amino acid sequence: CASSYLSVTPFF.

This clonotype came up many times. This chain links TRBV6-5 with TRBJ1-2; tentatively, D is TRBD1 (6 bases). In germline, CDR1 is MNHEY, CDR2 SVGAGI. Trimming shortened V by 7 bases and J by 2 bases, and 11 bases separated the two germline ends. CDR3 size: 13 residues. The CDR3 loop reads CASTKDRNYGYTF. CDR3 in DNA: TGTGCCAGCACCAAAGACAGGAACTATGGCTACACCTTC.

This clonotype occurred many times. The chain links TRBV12-3 or TRBV12-4 to TRBJ1-2, with unresolved D. This CDR3 comprises 13 residues. Between the trimmed V and J ends, which lost 10 bases and 4 bases, there was a span of 16 bases. The CDR3 sequence is CATVGGSIYGYTF. CDR3 bases: TGTGCCACCGTTGGCGGCAGCATCTATGGCTACACCTTC.

In this sample, this clonotype turned up many times. The chain couples TRBV11-1 to TRBJ2-2, with D perhaps matching TRBD2 (6 bases). The V and J ends lost 3 bases and 3 bases respectively, with 17 bases between them. Germline V CDR1 and CDR2: SGHAT, FQDESV (reference sequence). The CDR3 has 17 amino acids. The CDR3 DNA is TGTGCCAGCAGCTTCTACCCGGGACTCGCGGACACCGGGGAGCTGTTTTTT. Translating gives CASSFYPGLADTGELFF.

As regards this clonotype: This CDR3 is missing its conserved last phenylalanine or tryptophan, likely due to a read error. The chain is built from TRBV19 and TRBJ1-1; 7 nucleotides agree with TRBD1. The CDR3 spans 14 residues. Trimming took 5 bases from V and 2 from J; bases not matched to a gene: 5. Per the germline V gene, CDR1 is LNHDA and CDR2 is SQIVND (reference sequence). The CDR3: CASSLYRGNTEAFV. Written as DNA, the CDR3 is TGTGCCAGTAGTCTCTACAGGGGAAACACTGAAGCTTTCGTT.

This clonotype was observed at least ten times. The chain carries TRBV14 and TRBJ2-7, with 14 nucleotides matching TRBD2. CDR1 and CDR2 (germline): SGHDN, FVKESK. The CDR3 runs to 14 residues. V lost 4 bases to trimming and J lost 5 bases; unmatched junction nucleotides: 1. CDR3 nucleotide sequence: TGTGCCAGCAGCCGGGGACTAGCGGGGGACGAGCAGTACTTC. This encodes CASSRGLAGDEQYF.

This clonotype was observed at least ten times. The CDR3 nucleotides read TGTGCCAGCAGTTACTCGATTTATACTGAAGCTTTCTTT. Translated: CASSYSIYTEAFF. V is TRBV6-5 and J is TRBJ1-1; D is unresolved. V dropped 0 bases and J dropped 5 bases, with 7 bases sitting between them. CDR3 size: 13 residues. Per germline, CDR1 MNHEY and CDR2 SVGAGI.

In the case of this clonotype: At one end the junction does not follow the germline gene, possibly because of a read error. The J gene is TRBJ2-2, the V gene TRBV10-1; no reliable D call. This CDR3 has 13 residues. CDR1 WNHNN and CDR2 SYGVQD come from the germline V gene (reference sequence). The DNA of the CDR3 is TGCGCCAGCAGCGAGTTGCAGACCGGGGAGCTGTTTTTT. Its translation: CASSELQTGELFF.

This clonotype came up many times. Possible read error: a much larger clone is one base away. The chain joins TRBV6-1 to TRBJ1-5; the match to TRBD1 covers 7 bases. The CDR3 runs 13 residues. The V and J ends lost 3 bases and 5 bases, in that order; junction bases with no gene match: 1. Germline V lookup: CDR1 MNHNS, CDR2 SASEGT. The CDR3 is CASSETGYQPQHF. The CDR3 bases are TGTGCCAGCAGTGAGACAGGGTATCAGCCCCAGCATTTT.

There are many counts of this clonotype. The V call is TRBV15, the J call TRBJ1-2; D is unresolved. This CDR3 is 13 amino acids long. Deletions cut 8 bases from V and 4 bases from J, with 14 bases between. The germline V gene encodes CDR1 LNHNV and CDR2 YYDKDF (reference sequence). The CDR3 protein is CATAGRARYGYTF. In DNA form, the CDR3 reads TGTGCCACCGCCGGACGGGCTCGCTATGGCTACACCTTC.

This clonotype was observed at least ten times. The chain links TRBV12-3 or TRBV12-4 to TRBJ2-5, with D possibly matching TRBD2 (6 bases). The CDR3 consists of 14 residues. The V end was cut by 5 bases, the J end by 4 bases, with 14 bases between. In DNA, the CDR3 is TGTGCCAGCAGTGATGGGGGGTTACGAGAGACCCAGTACTTC. It translates to CASSDGGLRETQYF.

There are a few counts of this clonotype. CDR3 sequence reads: CSARPGTSGRYYEQYF. The CDR3, as DNA: TGCAGTGCTAGACCCGGGACTAGCGGAAGATACTACGAGCAGTACTTC. The chain joins TRBV20-1 to TRBJ2-7, with 11 bases fitting TRBD2. V trimming: 2 bases; J trimming: 3 bases; junction bases outside the gene matches: 9. CDR1 and CDR2 from the germline V gene are DFQATT and SNEGSKA (reference sequence). The CDR3 covers 16 residues.

This clonotype was seen repeatedly, ten times or more. The chain has TRBV30 and TRBJ2-2; D is tentatively TRBD1 or TRBD2 (6 bases each). V dropped 4 bases and J dropped 4 bases, with 19 bases sitting between them. Germline V gene sequence: CDR1 GTSNPN, CDR2 SVGIG (reference sequence). CDR3 length equals 16 residues. CDR3 sequence reads: CAWTSRGGRTTGELFF. The CDR3 nucleotides are TGTGCCTGGACCTCTCGAGGGGGGAGGACCACCGGGGAGCTGTTTTTT.

This clonotype has just a few counts. The chain employs TRBV5-1 and TRBJ2-2; D gene uncertain. There are 15 residues in the CDR3. Trimming removed 0 bases at V and 1 base at J, with 7 bases between. In germline, CDR1 is SGHRS, CDR2 YFSETQ. The DNA of the CDR3 is TGCGCCAGCAGCTTGGGAGCTAGGAACACCGGGGAGCTGTTTTTT. This gives the protein CASSLGARNTGELFF.

This clonotype was detected only once. Since a much larger clone is just one base distant, this may be a read error. The chain uses TRBV12-3 or TRBV12-4 and TRBJ2-2; D assignment may be TRBD1 or TRBD2 (6 bases each). The CDR3 has 17 residues. The V and J ends lost 4 bases and 3 bases respectively, with 18 bases between them. The CDR3 nucleotides are TGTGCCAGCAGTTCCGCCGGAGGGGGTGCGTACACCGGGGAGCTGTTTTTT. This codes for CASSSAGGGAYTGELFF.

This clonotype turned up a few times. The chain combines TRBV3-1 with TRBJ1-5; D is unclear. The CDR3 has 16 amino acids. CDR1 and CDR2 from the germline V gene are LGHDT and YNNKEL (reference sequence). With 0 bases removed from V and 1 base from J, the gap between germline ends came to 10 bases. Written as DNA, the CDR3 is TGTGCCAGCAGCCAAGATTCACGGGGAAGCAATCAGCCCCAGCATTTT. This gives the protein CASSQDSRGSNQPQHF.

This clonotype was found a few times. V is TRBV5-1 and J is TRBJ1-6; D unclear. This CDR3 is 14 amino acids long. Germline V gene data show CDR1 as SGHRS and CDR2 as YFSETQ. Deletions cut 0 bases from V and 6 bases from J, with 7 bases between. CDR3: CASSLGHINSPLHF. The CDR3 region has the DNA TGCGCCAGCAGCTTGGGACATATTAATTCACCCCTCCACTTT.

There are many counts of this clonotype. The chain has TRBV6-2 or TRBV6-3 and TRBJ2-7; D is uncertain. This CDR3 region has 12 residues. Per germline, CDR1 MNHEY and CDR2 SVGEGT. V was clipped by 3 bases and J by 2 bases, with 5 bases between them. The CDR3 sequence: CASSYGPYEQYF. CDR3 coding DNA: TGTGCCAGCAGTTATGGCCCCTACGAGCAGTACTTC.

The rearrangement joins TRBV20-1 to TRBJ2-1; D remains unclear. Trimming took off 2 bases at V and 3 bases at J, with 26 bases between the two ends. In germline, CDR1 is DFQATT, CDR2 SNEGSKA (reference sequence). This CDR3 has 19 amino acids. The CDR3 region is CSARLRLYARSSYYNEQFF. CDR3 DNA sequence: TGCAGTGCTAGACTACGACTGTACGCCCGTAGCTCCTACTACAATGAGCAGTTCTTC.